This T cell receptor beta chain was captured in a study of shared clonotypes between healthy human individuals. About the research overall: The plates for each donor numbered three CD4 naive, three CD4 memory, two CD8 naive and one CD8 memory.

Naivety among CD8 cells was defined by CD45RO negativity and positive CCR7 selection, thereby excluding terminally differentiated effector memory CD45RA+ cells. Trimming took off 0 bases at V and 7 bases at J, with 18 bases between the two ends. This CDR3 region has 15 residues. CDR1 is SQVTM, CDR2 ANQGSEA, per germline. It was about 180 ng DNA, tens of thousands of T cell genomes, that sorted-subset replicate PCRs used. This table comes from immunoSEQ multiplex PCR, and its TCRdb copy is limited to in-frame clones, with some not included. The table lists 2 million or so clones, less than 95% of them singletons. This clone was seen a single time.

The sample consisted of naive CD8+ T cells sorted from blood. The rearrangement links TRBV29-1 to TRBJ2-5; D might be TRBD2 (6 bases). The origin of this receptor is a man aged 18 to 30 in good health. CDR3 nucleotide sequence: TGCAGCGTTGAAGATCTGCGGGACTCACCAGGGACCCAGTACTTC. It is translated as CSVEDLRDSPGTQYF. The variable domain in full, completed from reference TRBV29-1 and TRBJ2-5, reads SAVISQKPSRDICQRGTSLTIQCQVDSQVTMMFWYRQQPGQSLTLIATANQGSEATYESGFVIDKFPISRPNLTFSTLTVSNMSPEDSSIYLCSVEDLRDSPGTQYFGPGTRLLVL.